This TCR beta chain originates from a study of cytomegalovirus exposure and HLA in healthy donors. In nominal health when sampled, donors likely had unrecorded immune exposures nonetheless. The PCR employed 60 Vbeta primers together with 13 Jbeta primers. Source study methods: Later reanalysis found 80 million or so unique TCR beta chains, around 10 million of them shared. Repertoires were generated with immunoSEQ multiplex PCR, while TCRdb's copy carries only in-frame clones and drops some. The V and J calls and clone size come from that table; D and trimming were worked out from the DNA. The sample holds roughly 160,000 clones; approximately 80% are singletons and the top ten take 4% to 5.5%. CDR1 GTSNPN and CDR2 SVGIG come from the germline V gene (reference sequence). The CDR3 consists of 13 residues. V shed 4 bases and J shed 1 base, with 10 bases lying between them.

The clonotype originates from a man in his thirties or forties in good health and CMV-seronegative. This chain uses TRBV30 with TRBJ1-1, with unresolved D. The sequenced sample was PBMCs. This chain's CDR3 is CAWTRHTNTEAFF. The CDR3 DNA follows: TGTGCCTGGACAAGACACACGAACACTGAAGCTTTCTTT.